The text below deals with one T cell receptor (beta chain). Its antigen is undetermined. Germline CDR1 reads SGHRS; CDR2 reads YFSETQ. This CDR3 is 14 amino acids long. Trimming stripped 5 bases from V and 1 base from J, with 12 bases between. The data were obtained in a study of cytomegalovirus exposure and HLA in healthy donors. Study results and caveats: Most sequenced TCRs were rare (though some public TCRs occurred in many donors). Data from an earlier analysis indicated that most TCR beta V segments were productive either about 90% or about 30% of the time.

The PCR had 60 Vbeta and 13 Jbeta primers. TCRdb keeps only in-frame clones here, not all; method: immunoSEQ multiplex PCR. The data show 55,000 or so clones, and the top ten clones hold about 10%. Donors showed nominal health when sampled, although they likely had unrecorded immune exposures. The TCR was taken from a woman in her forties or fifties in good health and CMV-seropositive. Sequenced: PBMCs. This chain links TRBV5-1 with TRBJ1-1, with no clear D. The CDR3, as DNA: TGCGCCAGCAGTAATGATCCCAGGAACACTGAAGCTTTCTTT. This sequence encodes CASSNDPRNTEAFF.